This T cell receptor beta chain was recorded in a study of post-analysis software for immune sequencing data. The germline V gene has CDR1 DFQATT and CDR2 SNEGSKA (reference sequence). The V gene end was trimmed by 2 bases and the J gene end by 7 bases; junction bases not matched to a gene: 10. CDR3 length: 15 amino acids. Unique molecular identifiers were present in the TCR beta cDNA libraries. cDNA molecules numbering approximately 500,000 came from about 0.94 to 9.7 million T cells. MiXCR was run by TCRdb on the PCR reads, yielding one entry per CDR3 protein. The repertoire holds over 150,000 distinct CDR3 sequences, with about 30% as singletons. General study findings and limits: F measure grouped same-batch samples tightly together. Roughly five TRBV segments appeared more often in patients than in controls, and TRBV5-6, TRBV5-1 and TRBV20-1 were among these. Significantly lower normalized Chao1 diversity was found in patients with multiple sclerosis relative to controls.

This clonotype was observed a handful of times. Its antigen is unidentified. The chain has TRBV20-1 and TRBJ2-1, with TRBD2 matching 8 bases. The sample consisted of blood. The TCR originated in a girl aged 5-17 years with multiple sclerosis. The CDR3 DNA reads as TGCAGTGCTAGAAAGCCGGGACTAGAGGGGAATGAGCAGTTCTTC. Its translation: CSARKPGLEGNEQFF.